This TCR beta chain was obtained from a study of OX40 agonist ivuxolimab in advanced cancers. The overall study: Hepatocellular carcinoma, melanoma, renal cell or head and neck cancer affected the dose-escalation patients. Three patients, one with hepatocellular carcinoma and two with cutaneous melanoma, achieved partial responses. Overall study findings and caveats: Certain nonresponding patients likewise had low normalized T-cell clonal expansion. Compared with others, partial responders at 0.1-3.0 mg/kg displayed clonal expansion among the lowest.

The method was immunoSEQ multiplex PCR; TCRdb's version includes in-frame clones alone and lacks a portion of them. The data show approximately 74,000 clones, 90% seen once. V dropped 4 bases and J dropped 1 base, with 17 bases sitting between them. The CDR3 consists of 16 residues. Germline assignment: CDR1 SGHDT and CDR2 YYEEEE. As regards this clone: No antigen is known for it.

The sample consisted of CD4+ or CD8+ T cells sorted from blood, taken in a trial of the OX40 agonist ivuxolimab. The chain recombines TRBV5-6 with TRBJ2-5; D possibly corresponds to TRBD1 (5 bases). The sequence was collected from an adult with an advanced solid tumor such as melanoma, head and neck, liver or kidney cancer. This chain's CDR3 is CASSVLGSTAQETQYF. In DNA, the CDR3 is TGTGCCAGCAGCGTCCTAGGATCGACAGCCCAAGAGACCCAGTACTTC. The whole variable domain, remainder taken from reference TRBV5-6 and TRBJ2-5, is DAGVTQSPTHLIKTRGQQVTLRCSPKSGHDTVSWYQQALGQGPQFIFQYYEEEERQRGNFPDRFSGHQFPNYSSELNVNALLLGDSALYLCASSVLGSTAQETQYFGPGTRLLVL.